This T cell receptor (beta chain) came from a study of cytomegalovirus exposure and HLA in healthy donors. Turning to the study itself: HLA-typed donors were the source of around 77 million unique TCRs held in an early data release.

Study outcomes and limitations: In an earlier analysis, about 90% or about 30%: the productive usage of most TCR beta V segments.

The primer mix had 60 Vbeta and 13 Jbeta primers. TCRdb's copy holds only in-frame clones and misses some; the assay was immunoSEQ multiplex PCR. This sample has about 190,000 clones; 74% occur once, and the top ten carry less than 4%. Of note for this clone: Its antigen remains unknown.

The CDR3 runs 14 residues. The V end lost 6 bases, the J end lost 6 bases, and 14 bases lay between the germline ends. Germline V gene lookup returns CDR1 SNHLY and CDR2 FYNNEI. The TCR sequence derives from a woman aged 30 to 39 in good health and CMV-seropositive. This chain connects TRBV2 to TRBJ2-2; the D gene is possibly TRBD1 (6 bases). The sample taken for sequencing was PBMCs. CDR3 DNA: TGTGCCAGCAGAGACGACAGGTGGGCCGGGGAGCTGTTTTTT. Translated: CASRDDRWAGELFF.